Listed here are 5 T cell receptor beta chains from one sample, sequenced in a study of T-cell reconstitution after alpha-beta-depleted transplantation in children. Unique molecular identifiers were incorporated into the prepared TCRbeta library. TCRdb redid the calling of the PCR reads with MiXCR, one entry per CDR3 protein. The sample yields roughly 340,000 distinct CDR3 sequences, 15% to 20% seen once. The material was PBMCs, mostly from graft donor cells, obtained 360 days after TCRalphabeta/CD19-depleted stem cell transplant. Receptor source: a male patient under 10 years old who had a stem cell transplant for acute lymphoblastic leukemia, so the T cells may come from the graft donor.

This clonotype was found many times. The CDR3 nucleotides are TGTGCCAGCACCCAAGGACAGGGCTCTGGAAACACCATATATTTT. It encodes CASTQGQGSGNTIYF. The chain has TRBV25-1 and TRBJ1-3; TRBD1 matches at 8 bases. Germline-derived CDR1 and CDR2 are MGHDK and SYGVNS. The ends lost 7 bases at V and 0 bases at J; junction bases unmatched: 5. The CDR3 contains 15 residues. Full variable domain (outside the CDR3, taken from reference TRBV25-1 and TRBJ1-3): EADIYQTPRYLVIGTGKKITLECSQTMGHDKMYWYQQDPGMELHLIHYSYGVNSTEKGDLSSESTVSRIRTEHFPLTLESARPSHTSQYLCASTQGQGSGNTIYFGEGSWLTVV.

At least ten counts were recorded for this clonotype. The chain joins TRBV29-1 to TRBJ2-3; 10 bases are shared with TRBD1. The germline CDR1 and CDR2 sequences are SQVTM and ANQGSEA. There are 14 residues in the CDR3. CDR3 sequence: CSGGQGRGTDTQYF. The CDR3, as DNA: TGCAGTGGGGGACAGGGGAGGGGCACAGATACGCAGTATTTT.

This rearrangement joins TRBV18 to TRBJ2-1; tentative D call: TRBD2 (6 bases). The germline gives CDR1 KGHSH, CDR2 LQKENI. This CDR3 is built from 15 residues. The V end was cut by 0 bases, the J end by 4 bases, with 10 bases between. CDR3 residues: CASSPPMGGYNEQFF. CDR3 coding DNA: TGTGCCAGCTCACCACCGATGGGAGGTTACAATGAGCAGTTCTTC.

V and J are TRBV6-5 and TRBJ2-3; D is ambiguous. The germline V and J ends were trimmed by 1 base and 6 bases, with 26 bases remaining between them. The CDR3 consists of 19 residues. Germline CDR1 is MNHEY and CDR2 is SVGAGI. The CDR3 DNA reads TGTGCCAGCAGTTACTTTGGAGTCGGCCAGCCGTATATGGGGGATACGCAGTATTTT. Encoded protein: CASSYFGVGQPYMGDTQYF.

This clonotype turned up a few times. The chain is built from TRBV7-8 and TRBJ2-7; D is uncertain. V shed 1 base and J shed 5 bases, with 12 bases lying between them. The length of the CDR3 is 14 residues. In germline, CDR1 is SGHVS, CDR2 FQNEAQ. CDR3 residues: CASSLVVLDNEQYF. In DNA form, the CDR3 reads TGTGCCAGCAGCTTAGTTGTCCTCGATAACGAGCAGTACTTC.